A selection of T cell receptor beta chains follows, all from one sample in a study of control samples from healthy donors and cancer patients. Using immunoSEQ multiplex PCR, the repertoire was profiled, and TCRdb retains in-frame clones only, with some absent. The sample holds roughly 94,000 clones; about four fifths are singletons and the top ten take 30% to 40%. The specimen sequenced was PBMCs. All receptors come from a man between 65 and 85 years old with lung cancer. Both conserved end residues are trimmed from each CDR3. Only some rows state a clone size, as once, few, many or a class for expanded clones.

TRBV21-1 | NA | ATTGGGRNTGELF
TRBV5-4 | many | ASSLALGGTDTQY
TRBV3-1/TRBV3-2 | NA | ASSQDTGVVEDSPLH
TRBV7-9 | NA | ASSFPLAGDGSTDTQY
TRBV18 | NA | ASSPGQGWETQY
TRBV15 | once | ATSRQGGIEKLF
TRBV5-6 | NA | ASSLVQGQGRLAGGGYT
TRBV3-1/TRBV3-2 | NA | ASSLRDRGTDTQY
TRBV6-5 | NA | ASTGWETQY
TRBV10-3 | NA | AISDLQGNYGYT
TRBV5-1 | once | ASSFQGARDQPQH
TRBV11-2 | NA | ASSSDTRKGYNEQF
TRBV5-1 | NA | ASSGDPGLAGGQF
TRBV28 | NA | ASSSPRRRVGEEFSNQPQH
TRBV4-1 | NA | ASSQESRDSPLH
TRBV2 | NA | ASSRRQGNSPLH
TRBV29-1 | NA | SVRTGAGTEAF
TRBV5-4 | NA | ASSGTSGGKSTDTQY
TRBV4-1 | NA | ASSLIYGGAGANVLT
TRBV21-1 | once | ASSKRAQRGGPPVTQY
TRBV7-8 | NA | ASSLGQADYGYT
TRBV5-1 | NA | ASSFPGDHEQY
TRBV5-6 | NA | ASSFPPQGLEQY
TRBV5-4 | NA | ASSFGSGANVLT
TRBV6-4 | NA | ASSPLGGAQYTDTQY
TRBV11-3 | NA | ASSLARGSNEKLF
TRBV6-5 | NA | ASSYSTVNYGYT
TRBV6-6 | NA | ASSIQETQY
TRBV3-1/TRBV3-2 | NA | ASSQGPRSQVWY
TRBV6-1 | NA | ASSEPPQVVSKNIQY
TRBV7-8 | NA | ASRSRLADTGELF
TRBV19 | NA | ASSITGARVGGYT
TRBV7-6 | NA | ASSRGGPTDTQY
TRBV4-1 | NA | ASSQERGGGLDGETQY
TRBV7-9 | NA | ASSLQGFGTQY
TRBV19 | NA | ASLHRDSEKLF
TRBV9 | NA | ASSVGRQGRVHEQY
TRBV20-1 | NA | SASGLAANEQF
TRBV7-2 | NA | ASSAQSGGRGEQY
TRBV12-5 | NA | ASGKGSSGGTDTQY
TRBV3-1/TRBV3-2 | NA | ASSPWRGGQTGELF
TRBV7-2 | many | ASSLVGRGSPLH
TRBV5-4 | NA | ASSLASRNEQF
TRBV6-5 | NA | ASSYGFSTHNEQF